The 5 T cell receptor beta chains reported below all come from one sample, sequenced in a study of T cell responses to AZD1222 COVID-19 vaccine. This table comes from immunoSEQ multiplex PCR, and its TCRdb copy is limited to in-frame clones, with some not included. The table shows 150,000 to 160,000 clones, with about 85% occurring only once. The source was peripheral blood, collected after recovery from COVID-19. Source of these receptors: an adult who had recovered from COVID-19.

The CDR3 region has the DNA TGTGCCAGCAGCCTGGGTGACGTGAACACTGAAGCTTTCTTT. Translating gives CASSLGDVNTEAFF. The gene calls are TRBV5-4 and TRBJ1-1; no definite D call. CDR1 and CDR2 from the germline V gene are SGHNT and YYREEE (reference sequence). This CDR3 is built from 14 residues. V was clipped by 4 bases and J by 0 bases, with 10 bases between them. Full variable domain (outside the CDR3, taken from reference TRBV5-4 and TRBJ1-1): ETGVTQSPTHLIKTRGQQVTLRCSSQSGHNTVSWYQQALGQGPQFIFQYYREEENGRGNFPPRFSGLQFPNYSSELNVNALELDDSALYLCASSLGDVNTEAFFGQGTRLTVV.

The V and J genes are TRBV11-3 and TRBJ2-5; 16 bases line up with TRBD2. CDR1 and CDR2 (germline): SGHNT, YENEEA. The CDR3 sequence is 17 residues long. With 5 bases clipped from V and 2 bases from J, the junction kept 5 bases outside the gene matches. The CDR3 DNA sequence: TGTGCCAGCAGCCCCGGGACTAGCGGGAGGGCTCAAGAGACCCAGTACTTC. Protein product: CASSPGTSGRAQETQYF.

A single count supports this clone. The chain is built from TRBV6-5 and TRBJ2-2; D is unclear. CDR1 is MNHEY and CDR2 is SVGAGI in the germline V gene. V was clipped by 5 bases and J by 8 bases, with 15 bases between them. The CDR3 consists of 14 residues. The CDR3 sequence: CASSLLELNGELFF. The CDR3 nucleotides read TGTGCCAGCAGTCTACTCGAGCTTAATGGGGAGCTGTTTTTT.

This clone has more than one count but fewer than ten. This sequence joins TRBV19 and TRBJ2-7, with TRBD1 identical over 7 bases. The germline CDR1 and CDR2 sequences are LNHDA and SQIVND (reference sequence). V lost 6 bases, J lost 3 bases, and 5 bases stayed unmatched. There are 13 residues in the CDR3. The CDR3 here is CASSGDSHYEQYF. The CDR3 coding sequence is TGTGCCAGTAGCGGGGACAGTCACTACGAGCAGTACTTC. The whole variable domain, filled in from reference TRBV19 and TRBJ2-7, reads DGGITQSPKYLFRKEGQNVTLSCEQNLNHDAMYWYRQDPGQGLRLIYYSQIVNDFQKGDIAEGYSVSREKKESFPLTVTSAQKNPTAFYLCASSGDSHYEQYFGPGTRLTVT.

V and J are TRBV13 and TRBJ2-3, with 8 bases matching TRBD2. V lost 2 bases to trimming and J lost 13 bases; unmatched junction nucleotides: 5. Germline V lookup: CDR1 PRHDT, CDR2 FYEKMQ (reference sequence). The CDR3 sequence is 12 residues long. CDR3 bases: TGTGCCAGCAGCTTAAGCCCCGGGGGGGAGTATTTT. It is translated as CASSLSPGGEYF.